This T cell receptor beta chain emerged from a study of blood T cell repertoires in COVID-19. Study at large: COVID-19 samples collected from the United States, Italy and Spain covered acute and convalescent phases.

About this clone itself: The germline gene is not matched at one end of the junction; a read error may be the cause.

Sequenced by immunoSEQ multiplex PCR; TCRdb stores in-frame clones only, minus some. Found here are fewer than 600,000 clones, roughly 87% of them singletons; the top ten hold 0.9%. Sequencing input: peripheral blood. This sequence was found in a man younger than 35 with COVID-19, enrolled during active disease.

The DNA of the CDR3 is TGTGCCAGCAGTGAGCAGGGCGGGGCGGAAATCTTC. Encoded protein: CASSEQGGAEIF. The chain joins TRBV2 to TRBJ2-1, with D perhaps TRBD2 (6 bases). The V gene's germline CDR1 is SNHLY and CDR2 FYNNEI. This CDR3 has 12 amino acids. Complete variable domain (other parts from reference TRBV2 and TRBJ2-1): EPEVTQTPSHQVTQMGQEVILRCVPISNHLYFYWYRQILGQKVEFLVSFYNNEISEKSEIFDDQFSVERPDGSNFTLKIRSTKLEDSAMYFCASSEQGGAEIFGPGTRLTVL.